This TCR beta chain was captured in a study of patients and donors after allogeneic stem cell transplantation. In this sample, this clonotype turned up a few times. TCRdb independently ran MiXCR on the RT-PCR reads; one entry per CDR3 protein. The sample records some 87,000 distinct CDR3 sequences, 48% being singletons. Germline-derived CDR1 and CDR2 are SGHTA and FQGTGA. This CDR3 comprises 14 residues. V lost 2 bases and J 4 bases, leaving 11 bases between the germline ends. This chain joins TRBV7-3 and TRBJ1-2, with D unresolved. Sequencing was carried out using blood, either unsorted or a sorted T cell fraction (not recorded which). The sequence was collected from a human donor who was either an allogeneic HSCT recipient or a stem cell or donor lymphocyte infusion donor (not recorded which). It is not recorded whose cells these are; they may come from a transplant donor. The CDR3 loop is CASSLSSTVYGYTF. CDR3 nucleotides: TGTGCCAGCAGCTTATCGAGTACTGTCTATGGCTACACCTTC.